This TCR beta chain was obtained from a study of naive and memory T cell subsets. Overall study results and limits: A few larger clonotypes appeared in naive repertoires, especially CD8, possibly memory cells re-expressing CD45RA. Over 95% of naive TCR sequences appeared only once after error correction, unlike memory subsets.

The J segment lost 3 bases and the V segment lost 5 bases, leaving 9 bases of the junction unmatched. CDR3 length: 18 residues. Germline CDR1 reads MNHEY; CDR2 reads SMNVEV (reference sequence). Both TRBC1 and TRBC2 were covered by a beta constant-region primer of two equimolar oligonucleotides. The ligated cDNA underwent four PCR rounds using SP2 and nested alpha and beta constant-region primers. TCRdb fed the UMI-ligation and nested PCR reads into MiXCR, producing one record per CDR3 protein. The data show over 110,000 distinct CDR3 sequences, about 20% seen once. CD8 T cells were positively selected from what remained after CD4 positive selection. Comments on this clonotype: Its antigen is undetermined.

The chain carries TRBV27 and TRBJ2-5, with 16 bases lining up with TRBD2. Sequencing input: naive CD8+ T cells from blood. The receptor was derived from a human donor in good health. In DNA form, the CDR3 reads TGTGCCAGCAGTCCCGGGACTAGCGGGAGGGGCGGTGAAGAGACCCAGTACTTC. As protein: CASSPGTSGRGGEETQYF.